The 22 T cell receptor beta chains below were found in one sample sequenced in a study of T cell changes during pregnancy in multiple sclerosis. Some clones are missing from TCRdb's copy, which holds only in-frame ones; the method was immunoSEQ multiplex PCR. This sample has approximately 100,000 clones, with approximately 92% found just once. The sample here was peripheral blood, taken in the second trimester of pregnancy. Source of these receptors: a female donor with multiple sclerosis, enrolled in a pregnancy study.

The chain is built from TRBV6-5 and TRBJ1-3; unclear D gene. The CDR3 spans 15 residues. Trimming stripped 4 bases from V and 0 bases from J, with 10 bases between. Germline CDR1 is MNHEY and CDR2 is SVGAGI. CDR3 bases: TGTGCCAGCAGTTTCTCCCCGGGCTCTGGAAACACCATATATTTT. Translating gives CASSFSPGSGNTIYF.

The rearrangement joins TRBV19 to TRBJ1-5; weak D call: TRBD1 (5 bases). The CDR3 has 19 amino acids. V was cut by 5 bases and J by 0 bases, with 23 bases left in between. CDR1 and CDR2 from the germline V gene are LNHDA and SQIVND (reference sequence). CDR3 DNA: TGTGCCAGTAGTCCCTGGGGGGGGACGGTGAGATATAGCAATCAGCCCCAGCATTTT. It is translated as CASSPWGGTVRYSNQPQHF.

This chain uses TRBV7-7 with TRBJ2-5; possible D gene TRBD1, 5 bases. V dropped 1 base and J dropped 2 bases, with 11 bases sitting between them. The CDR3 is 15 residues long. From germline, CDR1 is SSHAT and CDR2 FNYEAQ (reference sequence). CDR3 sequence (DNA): TGTGCCAGCAGCTTAGTCGGTCAGGGACAAGAGACCCAGTACTTC. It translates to CASSLVGQGQETQYF. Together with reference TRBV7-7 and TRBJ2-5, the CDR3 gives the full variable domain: GAGVSQSPRYKVTKRGQDVTLRCDPISSHATLYWYQQALGQGPEFLTYFNYEAQPDKSGLPSDRFSAERPEGSISTLTIQRTEQRDSAMYRCASSLVGQGQETQYFGPGTRLLVL.

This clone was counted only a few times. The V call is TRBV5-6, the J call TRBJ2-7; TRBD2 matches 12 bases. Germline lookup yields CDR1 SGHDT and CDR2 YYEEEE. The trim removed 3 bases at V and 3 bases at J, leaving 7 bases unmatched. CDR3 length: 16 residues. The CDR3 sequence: CASSSWTSGEYYEQYF. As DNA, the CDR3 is TGTGCCAGCAGCTCGTGGACTAGCGGGGAGTACTACGAGCAGTACTTC.

CDR3 nucleotide sequence: TGTGCCAGCAGCTTGGACAGGGGGAGTACAGATACGCAGTATTTT. Translated, it gives CASSLDRGSTDTQYF. This chain joins TRBV5-4 and TRBJ2-3, with 8 bases fitting TRBD1. The CDR3 spans 15 residues. Germline V gene sequence: CDR1 SGHNT, CDR2 YYREEE (reference sequence). V dropped 0 bases and J dropped 3; count of bases not matched to a gene: 3.

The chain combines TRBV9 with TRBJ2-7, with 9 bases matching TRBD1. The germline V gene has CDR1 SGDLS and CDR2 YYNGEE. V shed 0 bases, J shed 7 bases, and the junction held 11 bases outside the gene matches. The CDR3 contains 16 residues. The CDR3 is CASSVATGGKAGEQYF. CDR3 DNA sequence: TGTGCCAGCAGCGTAGCGACAGGGGGAAAGGCGGGGGAGCAGTACTTC.

The CDR3 region has the DNA TGCGCCAGCAGCTTGGAAGTTAGCGGGAGGGCAGATACGCAGTATTTT. Its protein product is CASSLEVSGRADTQYF. The rearrangement links TRBV5-1 to TRBJ2-3; 11 nucleotides align to TRBD2. CDR3 length: 16 residues. V was pared by 0 bases and J by 4 bases, with 4 bases of the junction left unmatched. Germline values: CDR1 SGHRS, CDR2 YFSETQ.

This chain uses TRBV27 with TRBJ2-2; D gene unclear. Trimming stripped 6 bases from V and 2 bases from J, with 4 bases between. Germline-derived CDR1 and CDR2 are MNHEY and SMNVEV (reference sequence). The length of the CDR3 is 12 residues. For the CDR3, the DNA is TGTGCCAGCAGCTCTAACACCGGGGAGCTGTTTTTT. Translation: CASSSNTGELFF.

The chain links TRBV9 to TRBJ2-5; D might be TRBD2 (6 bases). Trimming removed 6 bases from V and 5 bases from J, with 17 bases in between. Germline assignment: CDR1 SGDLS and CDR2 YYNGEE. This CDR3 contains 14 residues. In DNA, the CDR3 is TGTGCCAGCAACGCCGGGACTTCCGAGGAGACCCAGTACTTC. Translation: CASNAGTSEETQYF.

The CDR3 protein is CASSQLITGGVYF. CDR3 coding DNA: TGTGCCAGCAGCCAACTCATCACAGGCGGTGTATATTTT. This rearrangement joins TRBV14 to TRBJ1-3; D is perhaps TRBD1 (5 bases). From germline, CDR1 is SGHDN and CDR2 FVKESK. Trimming shortened V by 2 bases and J by 14 bases, and 16 bases separated the two germline ends. The CDR3 runs 13 residues.

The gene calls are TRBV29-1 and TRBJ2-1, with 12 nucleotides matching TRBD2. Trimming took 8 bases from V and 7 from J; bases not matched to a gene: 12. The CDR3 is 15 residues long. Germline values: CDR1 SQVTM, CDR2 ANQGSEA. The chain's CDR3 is CSSGGLAGGGNEQFF. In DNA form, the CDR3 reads TGCAGCTCGGGGGGTCTAGCGGGAGGGGGGAATGAGCAGTTCTTC.

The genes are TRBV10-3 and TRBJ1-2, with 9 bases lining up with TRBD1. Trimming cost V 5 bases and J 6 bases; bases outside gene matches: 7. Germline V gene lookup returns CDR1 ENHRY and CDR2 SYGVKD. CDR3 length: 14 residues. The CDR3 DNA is TGTGCCATCAGTCAAAGACAGGGGGGTGATGGCTACACCTTC. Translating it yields CAISQRQGGDGYTF.

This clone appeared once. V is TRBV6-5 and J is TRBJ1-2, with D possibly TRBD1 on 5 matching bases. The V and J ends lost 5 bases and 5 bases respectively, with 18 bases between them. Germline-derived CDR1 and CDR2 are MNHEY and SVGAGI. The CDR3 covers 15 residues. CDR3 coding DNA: TGTGCCAGCAGTACCCCCCGGAGGGCAGGGTATGGCTACACCTTC. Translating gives CASSTPRRAGYGYTF.

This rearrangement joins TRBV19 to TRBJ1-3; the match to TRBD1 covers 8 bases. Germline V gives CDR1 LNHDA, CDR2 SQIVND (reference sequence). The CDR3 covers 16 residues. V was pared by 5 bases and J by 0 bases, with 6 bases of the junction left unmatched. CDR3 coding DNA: TGTGCCAGTAGTCTACGACAGGGGACCTCTGGAAACACCATATATTTT. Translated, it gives CASSLRQGTSGNTIYF.

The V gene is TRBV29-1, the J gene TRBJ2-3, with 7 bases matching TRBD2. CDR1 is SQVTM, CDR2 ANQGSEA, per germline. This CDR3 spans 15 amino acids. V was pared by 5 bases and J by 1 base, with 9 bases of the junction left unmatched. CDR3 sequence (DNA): TGCAGCGTTATGAAGGCGGGAGTGGGCACAGATACGCAGTATTTT. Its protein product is CSVMKAGVGTDTQYF.

CDR3 sequence (DNA): TGTGCCAGCAGCCCCCTCACGGGGGGCAAGGAGACCCAGTACTTC. Residues: CASSPLTGGKETQYF. The chain couples TRBV6-5 to TRBJ2-5, with D possibly being TRBD2 (7 bases). This CDR3 comprises 15 residues. V lost 6 bases and J 5 bases, leaving 19 bases between the germline ends. Germline loops: CDR1 MNHEY, CDR2 SVGAGI.

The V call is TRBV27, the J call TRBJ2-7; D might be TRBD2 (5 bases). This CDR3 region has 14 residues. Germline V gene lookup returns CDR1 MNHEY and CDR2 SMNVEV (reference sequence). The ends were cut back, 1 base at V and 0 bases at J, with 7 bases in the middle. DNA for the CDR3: TGTGCCAGCAGTTTATACGGGAACTCCTACGAGCAGTACTTC. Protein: CASSLYGNSYEQYF.

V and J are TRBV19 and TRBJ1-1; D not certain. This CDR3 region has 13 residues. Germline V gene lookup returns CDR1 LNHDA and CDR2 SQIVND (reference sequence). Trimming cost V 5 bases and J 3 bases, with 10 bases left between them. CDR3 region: CASSVGRDTEAFF. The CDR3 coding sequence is TGTGCCAGTAGTGTAGGGAGGGACACTGAAGCTTTCTTT. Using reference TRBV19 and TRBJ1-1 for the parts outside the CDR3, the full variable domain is DGGITQSPKYLFRKEGQNVTLSCEQNLNHDAMYWYRQDPGQGLRLIYYSQIVNDFQKGDIAEGYSVSREKKESFPLTVTSAQKNPTAFYLCASSVGRDTEAFFGQGTRLTVV.

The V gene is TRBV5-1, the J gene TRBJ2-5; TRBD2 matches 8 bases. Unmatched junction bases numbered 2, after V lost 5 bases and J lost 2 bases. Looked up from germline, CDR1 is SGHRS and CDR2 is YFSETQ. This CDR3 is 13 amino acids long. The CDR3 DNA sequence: TGCGCCAGCAGTAGCGGGATACAAGAGACCCAGTACTTC. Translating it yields CASSSGIQETQYF.

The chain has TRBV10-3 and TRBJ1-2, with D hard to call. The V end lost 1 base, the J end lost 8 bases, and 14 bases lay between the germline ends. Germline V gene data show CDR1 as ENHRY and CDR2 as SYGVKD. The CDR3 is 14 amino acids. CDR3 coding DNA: TGTGCCATCAGTGAGTTGGAGGGATCTGTGGGCTACACCTTC. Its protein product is CAISELEGSVGYTF.

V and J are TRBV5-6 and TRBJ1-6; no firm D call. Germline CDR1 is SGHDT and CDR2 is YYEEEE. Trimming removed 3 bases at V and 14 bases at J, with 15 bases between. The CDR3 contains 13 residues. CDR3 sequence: CASSSDWSGTLHF. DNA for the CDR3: TGTGCCAGCAGCTCCGACTGGTCCGGCACCCTCCACTTT.

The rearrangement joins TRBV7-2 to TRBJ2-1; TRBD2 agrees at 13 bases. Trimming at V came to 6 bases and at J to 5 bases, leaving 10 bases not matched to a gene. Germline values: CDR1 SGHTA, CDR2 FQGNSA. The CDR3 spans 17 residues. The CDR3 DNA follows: TGTGCCAGCAGTCTGACTAGCGGGGGGCCATATCACAATGAGCAGTTCTTC. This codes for CASSLTSGGPYHNEQFF.